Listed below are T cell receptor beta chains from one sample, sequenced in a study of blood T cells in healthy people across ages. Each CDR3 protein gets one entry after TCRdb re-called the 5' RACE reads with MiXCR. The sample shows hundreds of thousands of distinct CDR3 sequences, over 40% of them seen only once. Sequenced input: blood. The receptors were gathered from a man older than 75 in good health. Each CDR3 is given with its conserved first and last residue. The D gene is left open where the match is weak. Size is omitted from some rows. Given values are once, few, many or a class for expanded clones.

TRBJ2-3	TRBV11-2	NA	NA	CASSSGGGASDTQYF	TGTGCCAGCAGCTCCGGAGGGGGGGCATCAGATACGCAGTATTTT
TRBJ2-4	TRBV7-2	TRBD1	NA	CASSARDRGNIQYF	TGTGCCAGCAGCGCCCGGGACAGGGGGAACATTCAGTACTTC
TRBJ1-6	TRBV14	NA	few	CASSQEAETNSPLHF	TGTGCCAGCAGCCAAGAGGCGGAGACCAATTCACCCCTCCACTTT
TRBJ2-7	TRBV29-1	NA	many	CSVVVGRSEQYF	TGCAGCGTTGTCGTGGGGCGATCCGAGCAGTACTTC
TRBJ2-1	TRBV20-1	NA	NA	CSARIFLASDEQFF	TGCAGTGCTAGAATTTTCCTAGCGAGCGATGAGCAGTTCTTC
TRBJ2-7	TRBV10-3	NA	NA	CAISETPGIHSHEQYF	TGTGCCATCAGCGAGACCCCCGGGATACACTCCCACGAGCAGTACTTC
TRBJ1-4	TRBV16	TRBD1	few	CASSQWTGKAATNEKLFF	TGTGCCAGCAGCCAATGGACAGGGAAGGCGGCAACTAATGAAAAACTGTTTTTT
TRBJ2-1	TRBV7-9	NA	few	CASSLEGGEQFF	TGTGCCAGCAGCTTAGAGGGCGGTGAGCAGTTCTTC
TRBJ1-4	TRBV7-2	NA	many	CASSLVADEKLFF	TGTGCCAGCAGCTTAGTGGCAGACGAAAAACTGTTTTTT
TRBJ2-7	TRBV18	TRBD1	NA	CASSPRTGVSSYEQYF	TGTGCCAGCTCACCCCGGACAGGGGTGAGTTCGTACGAGCAGTACTTC
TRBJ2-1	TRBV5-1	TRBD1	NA	CASSPDRGLVDEQFF	TGCGCCAGCAGCCCGGACAGGGGGTTAGTCGATGAGCAGTTCTTC
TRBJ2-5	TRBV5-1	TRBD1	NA	CASSAQTGDYQETQYF	TGCGCCAGCAGCGCCCAGACAGGGGACTACCAAGAGACCCAGTACTTC
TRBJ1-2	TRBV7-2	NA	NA	CASSLSPGGYTF	TGTGCCAGCAGCTTAAGTCCGGGTGGCTACACCTTC
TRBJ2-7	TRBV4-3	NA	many	CASSQDTGTYEQYF	TGCGCCAGCAGCCAAGATACAGGGACCTACGAGCAGTACTTC
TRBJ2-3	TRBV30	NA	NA	CAWSVGLTDTQYF	TGTGCCTGGAGTGTAGGGCTCACAGATACGCAGTATTTT
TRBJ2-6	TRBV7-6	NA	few	CASSLSPYVGTGANVLTF	TGTGCCAGCAGCTTGAGCCCTTACGTGGGAACTGGGGCCAACGTCCTGACTTTC
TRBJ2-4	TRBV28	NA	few	CASQDRAKNIQYF	TGTGCCAGCCAAGACAGGGCCAAAAACATTCAGTACTTC
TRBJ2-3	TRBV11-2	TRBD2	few	CASSSTLAGITDTQYF	TGTGCCAGCAGCTCGACACTAGCGGGGATCACAGATACGCAGTATTTT
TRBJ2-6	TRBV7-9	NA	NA	CASSSPGRASGANVLTF	TGTGCCAGCAGCTCACCGGGACGGGCATCTGGGGCCAACGTCCTGACTTTC
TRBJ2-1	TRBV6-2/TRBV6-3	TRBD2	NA	CASEASGINEQFF	TGTGCCAGCGAGGCTAGCGGGATCAATGAGCAGTTCTTC
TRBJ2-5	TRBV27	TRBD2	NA	CASSQRRELEQYF	TGTGCCAGCAGTCAACGGCGGGAGCTTGAGCAGTACTTC
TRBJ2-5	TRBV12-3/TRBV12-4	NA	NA	CASRRKETQYF	TGTGCCAGCAGGAGGAAAGAGACCCAGTACTTC
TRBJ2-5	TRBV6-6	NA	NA	CAGSYIDNEQYF	TGTGCCGGCAGTTACATTGACAATGAGCAGTACTTC
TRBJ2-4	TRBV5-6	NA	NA	CASSLEIGGGKNIQYF	TGTGCCAGCAGCTTGGAAATAGGGGGAGGGAAAAACATTCAGTACTTC
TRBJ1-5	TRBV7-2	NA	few	CASSLVMNSNQPQHF	TGTGCCAGCAGCTTAGTTATGAATAGCAATCAGCCCCAGCATTTT
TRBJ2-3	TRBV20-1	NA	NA	CSASVGSAGDTQYF	TGCAGTGCTAGCGTCGGCAGCGCTGGAGATACGCAGTATTTT
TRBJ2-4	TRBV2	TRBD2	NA	CASSEASGGAGNIQYF	TGTGCCAGCAGTGAAGCAAGCGGGGGGGCCGGAAACATTCAGTACTTC
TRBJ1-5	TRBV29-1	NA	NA	CSVEINSNQPQHF	TGCAGCGTGGAGATAAATAGCAATCAGCCCCAGCATTTT